This T cell receptor (beta chain) was retrieved from a study of blood T cells in healthy people across ages. A second roughly 7 to 12 cycle PCR used barcoded and J-beta primers. Each CDR3 protein gets one entry after TCRdb re-called the 5' RACE reads with MiXCR. The sample holds approximately 780,000 distinct CDR3 sequences, 25% to 30% seen once. This clonotype was counted once. V lost 6 bases and J 6 bases, leaving 11 bases between the germline ends. The CDR3 sequence is 13 residues long. The germline V gene has CDR1 MNHNY and CDR2 SVGAGI (reference sequence). These data were also reused for a study on T cells of mothers and their children. That report adds: Three healthy Caucasian mothers and their six children donated. Overlap in related mother-child pairs always slightly exceeded unrelated pairs, never significantly.

The clonotype comes from a boy aged 5-17 years in good health. The genes are TRBV6-6 and TRBJ2-2, with a weak D call TRBD1 (7 bases). The material sequenced was blood. CDR3 loop: CASRGGGAGELFF. The DNA of the CDR3 is TGTGCCAGCAGAGGGGGCGGGGCCGGGGAGCTGTTTTTT.